This T cell receptor (beta chain) originates from a study of PD-L1 blockade in urothelial cancer. Study in general: When blood samples were assessed, the median T cell count was 141,255.

The protocol was immunoSEQ multiplex PCR, while the TCRdb copy is restricted to in-frame clones and leaves out a portion. The data show 20,000 to 25,000 clones, around nine tenths seen once. Per germline, CDR1 MDHEN and CDR2 SYDVKM. The length of the CDR3 is 13 residues. The trim removed 6 bases at V and 4 bases at J, leaving 6 bases unmatched. Overall study findings and caveats: When pretreatment blood TCR clonality was below the median, it predicted better survival.

Time point specified: peripheral blood 6 weeks after treatment start. The cohort comprised individuals with locally advanced or metastatic urothelial carcinoma. Each patient gave between 1 and 8 samples, pretreatment and on-treatment. As to this clone: The antigen remains undetermined.

The chain has TRBV28 and TRBJ2-7, with 7 bases lining up with TRBD1. Specimen: PBMCs, collected around atezolizumab (anti-PD-L1) treatment. The source is a woman aged 60-70 years with urothelial cancer. CDR3 residues: CASRRDSWYEQYF. CDR3 DNA sequence: TGTGCCAGCAGACGGGACAGTTGGTACGAGCAGTACTTC. Using reference TRBV28 and TRBJ2-7 for the parts outside the CDR3, the full variable domain is DVKVTQSSRYLVKRTGEKVFLECVQDMDHENMFWYRQDPGLGLRLIYFSYDVKMKEKGDIPEGYSVSREKKERFSLILESASTNQTSMYLCASRRDSWYEQYFGPGTRLTVT.